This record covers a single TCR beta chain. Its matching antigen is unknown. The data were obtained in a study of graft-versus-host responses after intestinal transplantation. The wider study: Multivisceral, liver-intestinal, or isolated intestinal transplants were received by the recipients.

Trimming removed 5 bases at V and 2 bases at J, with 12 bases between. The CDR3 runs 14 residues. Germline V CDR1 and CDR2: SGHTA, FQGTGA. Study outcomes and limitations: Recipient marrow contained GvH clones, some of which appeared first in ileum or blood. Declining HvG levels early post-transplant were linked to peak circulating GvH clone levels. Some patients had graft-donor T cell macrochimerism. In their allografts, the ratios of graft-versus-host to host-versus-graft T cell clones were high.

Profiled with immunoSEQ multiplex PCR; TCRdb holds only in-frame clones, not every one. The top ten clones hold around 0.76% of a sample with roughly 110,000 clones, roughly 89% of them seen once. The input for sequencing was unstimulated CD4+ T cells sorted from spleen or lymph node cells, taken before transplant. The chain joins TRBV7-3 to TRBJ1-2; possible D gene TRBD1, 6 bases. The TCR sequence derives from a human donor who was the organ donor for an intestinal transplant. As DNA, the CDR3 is TGTGCCAGCAGCCCGGACAGCACCAACTATGGCTACACCTTC. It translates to CASSPDSTNYGYTF.